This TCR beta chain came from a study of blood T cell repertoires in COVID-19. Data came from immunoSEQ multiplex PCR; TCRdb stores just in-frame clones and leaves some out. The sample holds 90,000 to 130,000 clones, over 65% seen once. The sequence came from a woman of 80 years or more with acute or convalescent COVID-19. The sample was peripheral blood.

The CDR3 sequence: CSVNRDSSEAFF. The CDR3 region has the DNA TGCAGCGTTAACAGGGATTCATCTGAAGCTTTCTTT. The J gene is TRBJ1-1, the V gene TRBV29-1; a possible D gene is TRBD1 (6 bases). This CDR3 spans 12 amino acids. V was cut by 5 bases and J by 6 bases, with 13 bases left in between. Per germline, CDR1 SQVTM and CDR2 ANQGSEA.